This T cell receptor beta chain was identified during a study of monozygotic twins with inflammatory bowel disease. General study findings and limits: Repertoire similarity did not differ between concordant and discordant twins, perhaps due to limited power.

Total RNA from whole blood was isolated with no T cell sorting. As concerns this clonotype: What it binds is not known.

Per individual sample, eight separate reactions were used to make cDNA. TCRdb reprocessed the 5' RACE reads and reports one entry per CDR3 protein, with no DNA. Recorded for this sample: about 380,000 distinct CDR3 sequences. Germline V CDR1 and CDR2: SEHNR, FQNEAQ (reference sequence). CDR3 length equals 15 residues. The V gene is TRBV7-9, the J gene TRBJ2-1; TCRdb's D gene call, TRBD1, goes unchecked for lack of DNA. This TCR was sampled from a human donor with ulcerative colitis or Crohn's disease, or a healthy co-twin of an affected twin (not recorded which). Sequenced input: blood. The CDR3 protein is CASSSGTGVYNEQFF. Filled out from reference TRBV7-9 and TRBJ2-1, the complete variable domain reads DTGVSQNPRHKITKRGQNVTFRCDPISEHNRLYWYRQTLGQGPEFLTYFQNEAQLEKSRLLSDRFSAERPKGSFSTLEIQRTEQGDSAMYLCASSSGTGVYNEQFFGPGTRLTVL.